This TCR beta chain was observed in a study of cytomegalovirus exposure and HLA in healthy donors. Study outcomes and limitations: As was reported, the classifier diagnosed cytomegalovirus status with high specificity and sensitivity. From TCR beta sequences, most subjects' HLA-A and HLA-B alleles were reportedly predicted accurately. Relative to the approximately 700-donor mean, N-insertions were reportedly fewer in an Asian-associated ancestry cluster in a later analysis. In an earlier analysis, about 90% or about 30%: the productive usage of most TCR beta V segments.

A remark on this clone: As yet, its antigen is unknown.

Primers: 60 Vbeta forward and 13 Jbeta reverse. TCRdb's copy holds only in-frame clones and misses some; the assay was immunoSEQ multiplex PCR. The sample holds 200,000 to 250,000 clones, about 89% seen once. This CDR3 has 15 residues. The V gene's germline CDR1 is WNHNN and CDR2 SYGVQD (reference sequence). The trim removed 6 bases at V and 2 bases at J, leaving 4 bases unmatched. Sequencing used PBMCs. This TCR derives from a young woman in good health and CMV-seronegative. The genes are TRBV10-1 and TRBJ2-1, with TRBD2 matching 10 bases. CDR3 sequence reads: CASRAGTSAYNEQFF. CDR3 coding DNA: TGCGCCAGCAGGGCCGGGACTAGCGCCTACAATGAGCAGTTCTTC.